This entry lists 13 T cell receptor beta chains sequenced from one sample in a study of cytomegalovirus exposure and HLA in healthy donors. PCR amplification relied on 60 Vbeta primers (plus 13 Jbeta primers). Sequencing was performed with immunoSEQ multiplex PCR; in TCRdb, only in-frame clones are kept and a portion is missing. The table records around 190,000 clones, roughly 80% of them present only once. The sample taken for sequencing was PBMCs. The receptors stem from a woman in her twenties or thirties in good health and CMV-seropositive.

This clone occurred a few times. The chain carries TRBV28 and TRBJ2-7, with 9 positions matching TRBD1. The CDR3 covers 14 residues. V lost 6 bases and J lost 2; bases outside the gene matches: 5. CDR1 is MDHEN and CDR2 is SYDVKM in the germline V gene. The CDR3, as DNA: TGTGCCAGCAGCAGGGGGGACAGGGCCTACGAGCAGTACTTC. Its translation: CASSRGDRAYEQYF.

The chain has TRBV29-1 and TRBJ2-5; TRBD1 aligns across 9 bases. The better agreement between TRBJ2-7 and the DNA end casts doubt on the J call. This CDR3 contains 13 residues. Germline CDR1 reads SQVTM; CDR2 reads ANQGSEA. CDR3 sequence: CSTRTGEGGEQYF. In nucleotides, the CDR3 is TGCAGCACTCGGACAGGGGAAGGAGGCGAGCAGTACTTC.

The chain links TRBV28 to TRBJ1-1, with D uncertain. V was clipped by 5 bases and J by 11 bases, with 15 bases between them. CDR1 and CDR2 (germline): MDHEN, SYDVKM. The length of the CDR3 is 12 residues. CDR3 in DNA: TGTGCCAGCAGTACGGAGGGCCTCCGGGCTTTCTTT. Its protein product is CASSTEGLRAFF.

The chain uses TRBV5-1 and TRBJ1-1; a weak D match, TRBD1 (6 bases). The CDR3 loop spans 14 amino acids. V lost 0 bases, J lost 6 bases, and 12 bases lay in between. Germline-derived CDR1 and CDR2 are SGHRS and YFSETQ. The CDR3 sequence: CASSLVAGAAEAFF. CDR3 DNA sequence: TGCGCCAGCAGCTTGGTAGCAGGGGCCGCTGAAGCTTTCTTT.

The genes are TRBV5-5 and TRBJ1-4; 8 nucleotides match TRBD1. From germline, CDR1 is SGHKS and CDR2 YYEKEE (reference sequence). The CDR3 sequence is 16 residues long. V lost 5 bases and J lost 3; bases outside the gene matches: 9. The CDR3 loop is CASSANYRGANEKLFF. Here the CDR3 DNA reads TGTGCCAGCAGTGCAAATTACAGGGGGGCTAATGAAAAACTGTTTTTT.

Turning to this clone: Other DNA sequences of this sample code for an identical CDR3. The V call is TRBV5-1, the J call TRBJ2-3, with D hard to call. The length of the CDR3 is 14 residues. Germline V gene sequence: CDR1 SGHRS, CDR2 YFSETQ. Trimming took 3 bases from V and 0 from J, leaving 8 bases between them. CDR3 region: CASSSQTSTDTQYF. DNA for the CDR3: TGCGCCAGCAGCTCCCAGACTAGCACAGATACGCAGTATTTT. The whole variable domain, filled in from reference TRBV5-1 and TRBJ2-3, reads KAGVTQTPRYLIKTRGQQVTLSCSPISGHRSVSWYQQTPGQGLQFLFEYFSETQRNKGNFPGRFSGRQFSNSRSEMNVSTLELGDSALYLCASSSQTSTDTQYFGPGTRLTVL.

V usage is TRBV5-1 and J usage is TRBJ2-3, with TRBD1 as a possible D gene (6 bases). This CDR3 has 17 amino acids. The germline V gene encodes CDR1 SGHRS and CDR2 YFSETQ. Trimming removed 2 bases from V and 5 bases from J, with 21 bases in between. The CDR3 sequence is CASSFIPQGWVKDTQYF. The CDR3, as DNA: TGCGCCAGCAGCTTCATTCCACAGGGCTGGGTGAAAGATACGCAGTATTTT.

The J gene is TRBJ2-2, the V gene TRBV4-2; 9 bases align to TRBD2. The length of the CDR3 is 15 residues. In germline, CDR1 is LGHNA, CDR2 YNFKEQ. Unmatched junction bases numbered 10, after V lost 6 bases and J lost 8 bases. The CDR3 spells CASRVAGGPSGELFF. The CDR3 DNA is TGTGCCAGCAGGGTGGCGGGAGGGCCATCGGGGGAGCTGTTTTTT.

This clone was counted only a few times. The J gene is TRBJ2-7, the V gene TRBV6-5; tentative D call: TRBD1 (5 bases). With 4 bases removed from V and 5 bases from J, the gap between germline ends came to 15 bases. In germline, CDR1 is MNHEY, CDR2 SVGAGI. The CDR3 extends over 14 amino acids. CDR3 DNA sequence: TGTGCCAGCAGTTCCAGGGAAAGTCGCGACGAGCAGTACTTC. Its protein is CASSSRESRDEQYF.

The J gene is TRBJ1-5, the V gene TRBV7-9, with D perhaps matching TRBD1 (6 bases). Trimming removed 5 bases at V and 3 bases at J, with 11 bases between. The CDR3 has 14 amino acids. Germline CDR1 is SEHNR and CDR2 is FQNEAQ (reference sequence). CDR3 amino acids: CASSARDTNQPQHF. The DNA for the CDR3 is TGTGCCAGCAGCGCACGGGACACCAATCAGCCCCAGCATTTT.

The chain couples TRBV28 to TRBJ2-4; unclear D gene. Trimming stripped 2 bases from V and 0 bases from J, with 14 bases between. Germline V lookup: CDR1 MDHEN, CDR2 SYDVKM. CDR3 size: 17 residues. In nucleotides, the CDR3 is TGTGCCAGCAGTTTAGGCTCGCGGATACTAGCCAAAAACATTCAGTACTTC. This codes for CASSLGSRILAKNIQYF.

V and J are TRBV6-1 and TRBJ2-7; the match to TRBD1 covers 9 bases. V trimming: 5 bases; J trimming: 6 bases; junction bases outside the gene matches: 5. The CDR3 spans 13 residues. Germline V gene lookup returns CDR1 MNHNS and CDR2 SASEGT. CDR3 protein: CASSPRQGGEQYF. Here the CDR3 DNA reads TGTGCCAGCAGTCCTCGACAGGGGGGCGAGCAGTACTTC.

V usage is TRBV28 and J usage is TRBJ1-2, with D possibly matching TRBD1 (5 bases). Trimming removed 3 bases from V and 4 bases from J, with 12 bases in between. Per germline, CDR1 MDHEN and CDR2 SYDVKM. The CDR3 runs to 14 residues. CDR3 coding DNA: TGTGCCAGCAGTTTGGGTACAGGTTTCTATGGCTACACCTTC. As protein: CASSLGTGFYGYTF.